This section outlines one T cell receptor (beta chain) sequence together with its context. This record belongs to a study of neoadjuvant nivolumab and ipilimumab in lung cancer. The V end lost 8 bases, the J end lost 7 bases, and 16 bases lay between the germline ends. The CDR3 has 13 residues. Germline CDR1 reads MNHEY; CDR2 reads SVGAGI. Assay: immunoSEQ multiplex PCR; the TCRdb copy retains only in-frame clones and omits some. The sample includes tens of thousands of clones, around 89% of them seen just once. The receptor's source is an adult with non-small cell lung cancer. Some clones in this sample may be carry-over from other donors' samples. The specimen was blood, collected before neoadjuvant nivolumab, alone or with ipilimumab. The V call is TRBV6-5, the J call TRBJ2-3; a possible D gene is TRBD2 (5 bases). The CDR3 coding sequence is TGTGCCAGCTCCGCGGGCAGAGCGAATACGCAGTATTTT. It encodes CASSAGRANTQYF.